The 4 T cell receptor beta chains below were found in one sample sequenced in a study of shared clonotypes between healthy human individuals. Produced via immunoSEQ multiplex PCR; TCRdb's table is partial and in-frame only. The sample lists over a million clones; roughly 74% were seen once. Sequenced: memory CD4+ T cells from PBMCs. Subset meaning: CD45RA-negative fraction. All receptors derive from a young man in good health. Some clones in this sample may be carry-over from other donors' samples.

The chain links TRBV7-2 to TRBJ1-2; TRBD1 might be the D (5 bases). V was pared by 3 bases and J by 7 bases, with 15 bases between. The CDR3 consists of 14 residues. Germline lookup yields CDR1 SGHTA and CDR2 FQGNSA. The CDR3 protein is CASSLGTELGGYTF. The CDR3 region has the DNA TGTGCCAGCAGCTTGGGGACCGAGCTGGGTGGCTACACCTTC.

The genes are TRBV9 and TRBJ1-1; 8 bases align to TRBD1. V lost 3 bases and J lost 4; bases outside the gene matches: 8. The CDR3 sequence is 15 residues long. Germline V CDR1 and CDR2: SGDLS, YYNGEE. The CDR3 DNA reads as TGTGCCAGCAGCGCCGCGGACAGGGCGCTCACTGAAGCTTTCTTT. The encoded protein is CASSAADRALTEAFF.

The chain combines TRBV25-1 with TRBJ1-1; D unresolved. Germline V lookup: CDR1 MGHDK, CDR2 SYGVNS. Trimming pared 6 bases from V and 1 base from J, leaving 6 bases between. The CDR3 covers 12 residues. In nucleotides, the CDR3 is TGTGCCAGCAGGGCCTCGAACACTGAAGCTTTCTTT. Protein sequence: CASRASNTEAFF.

This chain uses TRBV7-3 with TRBJ2-2, with D possibly being TRBD1 (5 bases). CDR1 and CDR2 from the germline V gene are SGHTA and FQGTGA. This CDR3 spans 14 amino acids. Trimming removed 6 bases at V and 3 bases at J, with 11 bases between. CDR3 amino acids: CASRRQSDTGELFF. DNA for the CDR3: TGTGCCAGCAGGAGACAGAGCGACACCGGGGAGCTGTTTTTT.